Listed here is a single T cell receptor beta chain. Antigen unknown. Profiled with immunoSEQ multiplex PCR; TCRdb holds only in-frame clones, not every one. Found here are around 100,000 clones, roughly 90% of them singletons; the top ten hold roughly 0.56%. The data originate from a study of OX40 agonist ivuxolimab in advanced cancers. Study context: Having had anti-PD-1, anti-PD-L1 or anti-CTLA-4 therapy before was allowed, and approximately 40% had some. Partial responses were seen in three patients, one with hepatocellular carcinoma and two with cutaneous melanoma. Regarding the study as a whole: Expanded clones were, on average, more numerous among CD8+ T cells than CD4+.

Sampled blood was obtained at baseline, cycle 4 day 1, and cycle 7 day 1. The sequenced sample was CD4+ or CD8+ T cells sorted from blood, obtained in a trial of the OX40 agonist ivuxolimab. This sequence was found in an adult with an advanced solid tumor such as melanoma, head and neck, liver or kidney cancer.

In DNA, the CDR3 is TGTGCCAGCATTACGGGAGGTCTTGGAAACACCATATATTTT. This sequence encodes CASITGGLGNTIYF. The rearrangement links TRBV6-1 to TRBJ1-3; no definite D call. Per the germline V gene, CDR1 is MNHNS and CDR2 is SASEGT. The CDR3 runs 14 residues. The V end lost 7 bases, the J end lost 3 bases, and 13 bases lay between the germline ends.